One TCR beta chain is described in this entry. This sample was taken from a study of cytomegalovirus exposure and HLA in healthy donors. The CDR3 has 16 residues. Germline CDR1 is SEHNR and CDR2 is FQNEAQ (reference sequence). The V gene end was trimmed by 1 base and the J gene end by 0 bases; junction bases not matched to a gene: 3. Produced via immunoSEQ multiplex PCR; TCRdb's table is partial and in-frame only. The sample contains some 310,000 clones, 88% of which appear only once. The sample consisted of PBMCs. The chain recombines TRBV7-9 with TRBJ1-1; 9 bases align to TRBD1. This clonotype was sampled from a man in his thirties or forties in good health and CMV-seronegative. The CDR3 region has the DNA TGTGCCAGCAGCTTAGACGGGACAGGGATGAACACTGAAGCTTTCTTT. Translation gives CASSLDGTGMNTEAFF.